What follows are 8 T cell receptor beta chains derived from one specimen sequenced in a study of OX40 agonist ivuxolimab in advanced cancers. Assay: immunoSEQ multiplex PCR; the TCRdb copy retains only in-frame clones and omits some. Among about 42,000 clones listed, just over 85% were seen once. Sequencing used CD4+ or CD8+ T cells sorted from blood, obtained in a trial of the OX40 agonist ivuxolimab. The receptors stem from an adult with an advanced solid tumor such as melanoma, head and neck, liver or kidney cancer.

The chain combines TRBV6-1 with TRBJ2-7; a possible D gene is TRBD1 (6 bases). V lost 3 bases, J lost 5 bases, and 14 bases lay in between. Germline V lookup: CDR1 MNHNS, CDR2 SASEGT. CDR3 length: 14 residues. The DNA of the CDR3 is TGTGCCAGCAGTGACTACCCAGGACAGAACGAGCAGTACGTC. Amino acid sequence: CASSDYPGQNEQYV.

The CDR3 DNA reads as TGTGCCAGCAGCGCGACGGTGGAGGAGCAGTTCTTC. It translates to CASSATVEEQFF. This sequence joins TRBV9 and TRBJ2-1; D not certain. Germline lookup yields CDR1 SGDLS and CDR2 YYNGEE. The CDR3 is 12 amino acids. Deletions cut 3 bases from V and 10 bases from J, with 11 bases between.

The chain employs TRBV6-6 and TRBJ1-2; D is uncertain. The CDR3 length is 16 residues. Germline V gives CDR1 MNHNY, CDR2 SVGAGI (reference sequence). V shed 0 bases and J shed 4 bases, with 15 bases lying between them. CDR3 coding DNA: TGTGCCAGCAGTTACTCGAAGGTCACCGGTAGCTATGGCTACACCTTC. Translating gives CASSYSKVTGSYGYTF.

The J gene is TRBJ1-5, the V gene TRBV6-5; unclear D gene. The germline V and J ends were trimmed by 5 bases and 9 bases, with 14 bases remaining between them. CDR3 length: 13 residues. CDR1 is MNHEY, CDR2 SVGAGI, per germline. This CDR3 reads CASSLTRYAPQHF. The CDR3 DNA reads as TGTGCCAGCAGTCTTACCAGGTATGCGCCCCAGCATTTT.

The V call is TRBV18, the J call TRBJ2-5; D is uncertain. The CDR3 extends over 14 amino acids. Germline loops: CDR1 KGHSH, CDR2 LQKENI. Trimming took off 1 base at V and 2 bases at J, with 8 bases between the two ends. CDR3 coding DNA: TGTGCCAGCTCACCACTCCCCGCTCAAGAGACCCAGTACTTC. Translating it yields CASSPLPAQETQYF.

The J gene is TRBJ2-7, the V gene TRBV18; D ambiguous. Trimming removed 3 bases at V and 1 base at J, with 7 bases between. This CDR3 comprises 13 residues. Germline V gene data show CDR1 as KGHSH and CDR2 as LQKENI. DNA of the CDR3: TGTGCCAGCTCACCCGGGCCATCCTACGAGCAGTACTTC. Its protein product is CASSPGPSYEQYF.

J is TRBJ1-2 and V is TRBV5-1; D is perhaps TRBD1 (5 bases). V was clipped by 5 bases and J by 2 bases, with 13 bases between them. Germline lookup yields CDR1 SGHRS and CDR2 YFSETQ. This CDR3 region has 14 residues. This chain's CDR3 is CASRPPGGNYGYTF. The CDR3 nucleotides are TGCGCCAGCAGGCCCCCGGGGGGGAACTATGGCTACACCTTC.

This CDR3 reads CASSPLLGETNQPQHF. DNA of the CDR3: TGTGCCAGCAGCCCCTTATTGGGAGAGACCAATCAGCCCCAGCATTTT. J is TRBJ1-5 and V is TRBV28, with no clear D. The CDR3 length is 16 residues. Trimming pared 6 bases from V and 3 bases from J, leaving 18 bases between. The V gene's germline CDR1 is MDHEN and CDR2 SYDVKM.